Sequencing of this TCR beta chain was carried out in a study of regulatory T cells in long-lasting Graves disease (dated by TCRdb to the early 2020s). Background for the entire study: Antithyroid drugs had been taken for less than 3 months by newly diagnosed Graves' disease patients. This study used TCR sequencing and RNA sequencing of peripheral blood to compare persistent Graves' disease patients against newly diagnosed Graves' disease patients. The study was registered as a clinical trial and conducted in China. A total of around 33 samples underwent TCR sequencing, from 13 patients with persistent Graves' disease and 20 or so patients with newly diagnosed Graves' disease. What the research found in general, with its limitations: Because the primary lesion, thyroid tissue, could not be accessed, the study looked at peripheral blood alone. The authors noted that the small sample size was a limitation that may lower accuracy. Preferential use of TRBV28, TRBJ1-2 and TRBJ2-5 was observed in persistent disease, whereas TRBV20-1 and TRBJ2-1 were favored in newly diagnosed disease. Persistent Graves' disease patients showed lower TCR Shannon entropy and fewer highly expanded clones than newly diagnosed patients, suggesting clonal expansion. Persistent patients shared more public clonotypes among themselves (around 2,700) than newly diagnosed patients did (roughly 910). Only the TCR beta chain was sequenced and analyzed.

This clonotype was detected many times. The antigen this receptor binds is unknown. No much larger clone is present one base from it, and per-base qualities are unavailable. The library was produced with multiplex PCR. Sequencer: Illumina HiSeq 4000. iRepertoire HTBI primers and Arm-PCR amplification of CDR3 regions were used to construct TCR beta libraries. Before sequencing, the PCR products went through gel purification. As for how the authors treated the data: Gene usage analysis of CDR3 amino acid clonotypes relied on the approximately 60 TRBV and 15 or so TRBJ segments identified across samples. Filtered high-quality paired reads were merged into contigs using COPE and FqMerger. Contigs were aligned with BLAST to IMGT TRBV, TRBD and TRBJ reference genes, and CDR3 was defined per IMGT. Any clonotype with a frequency above 0.1% was classified as a highly expanded clone. Repertoire diversity was measured by Shannon entropy, and V-J evenness by the Gini coefficient. Clonotypes shared by more than one individual were considered public. TCRdb took the public reads, trimmed them with fastp at Q25, ran MiXCR for clone calling and kept in-frame beta chains. A single entry per CDR3 protein holds the most common genes and DNA from its merged rows. The V and J calls were not made by the authors but by TCRdb's processing. The sample table records roughly 420,000 distinct CDR3 sequences; 11% to 15% of these occur just once. Over 15% of the sample rests with the top ten.

In the paper's terms, the time point label means: newly diagnosed GD, antithyroid drugs for less than 3 months. For both TCR sequencing and RNA sequencing, RNA was extracted from PBMCs in TRIzol. The diagnosis of Graves' disease was made according to American Thyroid Association guidelines. Patients for the study were recruited at an endocrinology department in Xi'an, China. Each patient gave approximately 10 milliliters of peripheral blood, collected in an EDTA anticoagulant tube. Ficoll Paque Plus density gradient separation was used to isolate PBMCs, and no additional T cell sorting was done. RNA quality was checked with an Agilent 2100 Bioanalyzer and agarose gel, and concentration with a NanoDrop 2000. CDR1 and CDR2 are drawn from the germline V gene (reference sequence): DFQATT, SNEGSKA. From cysteine to phenylalanine, the CDR3 is 12 amino acids long. Only CDR3 DNA is held: 36 bases, read in frame from base 1. The trim is 2 bases for V and 5 bases for J, with a gap of 7 bases between the germline ends.

The data were also submitted as part of a second study, on T cells in Graves' hyperthyroidism and ophthalmopathy. As the second publication notes: A patient counted as having stable Graves' hyperthyroidism if no progression to ophthalmopathy occurred over 18 months of follow-up. The hyperthyroidism patients were between 18 and 65 years old and newly diagnosed, with a disease duration of less than 2 months. The study excluded patients with uncontrolled infections, other autoimmune diseases, pregnancy or lactation. Diagnoses relied on clinical symptoms, serum thyroxine and TRAb, thyroid ultrasound and orbital computed tomography. For the first round of RT-PCR on the TCR CDR3, the HTBI primer set was used together with the Qiagen OneStep RT-PCR kit. Most expanded thyroid clonotypes (frequency above 0.001) were also found in blood, which suggests that blood repertoires may mirror thyroid immune responses. A model built on a 13 V-J signature distinguished ophthalmopathy from stable hyperthyroidism, reaching roughly 88% sensitivity and about 81% specificity in cross-validation and 80%/75% in testing. In validation, the model predicted progression to ophthalmopathy with roughly 66% sensitivity and roughly 75% specificity, a median of around 6.6 months before onset. TCR V-J signatures able to tell the groups apart were searched for in a discovery cohort of some 100 patients, of whom more than 40 had Graves' ophthalmopathy and roughly 59 had stable Graves' hyperthyroidism. Prospective prediction of ophthalmopathy was tested in an independent validation cohort of 18 to 20 hyperthyroidism patients and 15 to 17 patients who later progressed to ophthalmopathy. The roughly 90 discovery patients were divided at random into training and test sets in a 7:3 ratio. In addition, the study compared T-cell repertoires in thyroid tissue and in blood from several Graves' hyperthyroidism patients. Following sampling, methimazole starting at 30 mg daily was given to hyperthyroidism patients, and high-dose intravenous methylprednisolone was given to ophthalmopathy patients. The libraries were constructed in a second round of multiplex PCR and then size-selected and purified. Libraries were sequenced paired-end with 100 bp reads on an Illumina HiSeq2000. Raw data were processed with SOAPnuke, discarding reads with adapters, uncalled bases, mean Phred below 15, or no exact constant-primer or identifier match. COPE v1.2.5 was used to merge high-quality paired reads, and clonotypes were defined as unique nucleotide sequences. MiTCR v1.1 was used to align clonotypes to the IMGT TRBV, TRBD and TRBJ reference segments. The analysis was restricted to V-J combinations with a frequency above 0.0001, which together covered 99.2% of the repertoires. The TCS score was defined as F50 (clonal expansion) divided by E x V (chaos), with BLOSUM62-based TCRdist calculated between CDR3 peptides within each V-J. Welch's t-statistics and random forest reduced roughly 530 V-J features to 13, which were used in a naive Bayes classifier (R e1071). Sample size was not statistically predetermined, and blinding of investigators to group allocation was not performed. TCR Vbeta CDR3 sequencing of 120 to 150 peripheral blood samples (over 40 ophthalmopathy, 75 or so hyperthyroidism and roughly 17 progressor patients) is reported in the paper.

Here the sequenced sample was peripheral blood mononuclear cells (PBMCs), taken at new diagnosis, from a patient treated with antithyroid drugs. The receptor was isolated from a woman aged 45 to 65 with Graves disease. Donor details come from another sample of the same person, matched by shared clones. The rearrangement combines TRBV20-1 with TRBJ2-1; the D gene assignment is ambiguous. At the DNA level, the sequence is TGCAGTGCTAGATCCCTTAACAATGAGCAGTTCTTC. It encodes CSARSLNNEQFF.